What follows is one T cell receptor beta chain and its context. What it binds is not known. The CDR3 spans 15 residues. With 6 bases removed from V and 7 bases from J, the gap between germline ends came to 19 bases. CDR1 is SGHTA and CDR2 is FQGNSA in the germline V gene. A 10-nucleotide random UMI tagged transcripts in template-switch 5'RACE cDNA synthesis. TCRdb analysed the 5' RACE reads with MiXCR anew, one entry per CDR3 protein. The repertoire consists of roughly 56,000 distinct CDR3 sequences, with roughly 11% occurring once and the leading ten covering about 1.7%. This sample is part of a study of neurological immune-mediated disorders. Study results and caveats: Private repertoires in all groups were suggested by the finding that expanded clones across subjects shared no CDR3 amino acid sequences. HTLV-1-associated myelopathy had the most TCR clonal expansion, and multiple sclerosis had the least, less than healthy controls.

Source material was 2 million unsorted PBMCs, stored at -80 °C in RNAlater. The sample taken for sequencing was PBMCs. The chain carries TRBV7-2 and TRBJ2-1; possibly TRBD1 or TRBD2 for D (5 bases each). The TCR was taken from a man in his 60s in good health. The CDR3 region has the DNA TGTGCCAGCAGTTCCGGGCGAGGGGCCCGGAATGAGCAGTTCTTC. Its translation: CASSSGRGARNEQFF. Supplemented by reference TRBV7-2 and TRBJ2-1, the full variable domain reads GAGVSQSPSNKVTEKGKDVELRCDPISGHTALYWYRQSLGQGLEFLIYFQGNSAPDKSGLPSDRFSAERTGGSVSTLTIQRTQQEDSAVYLCASSSGRGARNEQFFGPGTRLTVL.